Listed below are T cell receptor beta chains from one sample, sequenced in a study of blood T cell repertoires in COVID-19. The table came from immunoSEQ multiplex PCR; TCRdb's copy has only in-frame clones and leaves some out. The repertoire includes about 170,000 clones, about nine tenths of them detected once, and about 4.8% sits in the top ten. Input material: peripheral blood. These receptors were obtained from a man under 40 with COVID-19, enrolled during active disease. CDR3s include the opening cysteine and the closing phenylalanine or tryptophan. A D gene is named only where the DNA matches it firmly. Part of the rows lack a size; the others show once, few, many or a class for expanded clones.

J | V | length | size | D | DNA | CDR3
TRBJ1-3 | TRBV5-1 | 19 | - | TRBD1 | TGCGCCAGCAGCATGACCGGGGGCAGGGGGATCATCTCTGGAAACACCATATATTTT | CASSMTGGRGIISGNTIYF
TRBJ1-2 | TRBV28 | 16 | - | TRBD1 | TGTGCCAGCAGTTTACACGGGACAGCACCTAACTATGGCTACACCTTC | CASSLHGTAPNYGYTF
TRBJ2-7 | TRBV6-5 | 12 | - | - | TGTGCCAGCAGGGACAGTCCCCTCGAGCAGTACTTC | CASRDSPLEQYF
TRBJ2-7 | TRBV14 | 16 | - | TRBD1 | TGTGCCAGCAGCCAAGCGACCCGGGACAGGGCCTACGAGCAGTACTTC | CASSQATRDRAYEQYF
TRBJ1-2 | TRBV6-5 | 14 | - | - | TGTGCCAGCAGCCGAAAAGGGACACCCTATGGCTACACCTTC | CASSRKGTPYGYTF
TRBJ2-1 | TRBV11-2 | 13 | - | - | TGTGCCAGCAGCTCCCTCCGGGTCAATGAGCAGTTCTTC | CASSSLRVNEQFF
TRBJ1-1 | TRBV19 | 14 | - | TRBD1 | TGTGCCAGTAGCGTGGGACAGCTGAACACTGAAGCTTTCTTT | CASSVGQLNTEAFF
TRBJ2-3 | TRBV5-4 | 14 | - | TRBD1 | TGTGCCAGCAGCTGGACAGGGAACACAGATACGCAGTATTTT | CASSWTGNTDTQYF
TRBJ2-1 | TRBV29-1 | 10 | - | - | TGCAGCGCTCACTACAATGAGCAGTTCTTC | CSAHYNEQFF
TRBJ2-1 | TRBV27 | 13 | - | TRBD2 | TGTGCCAGCACACTAGCGGGAGCGGGTGAGCAGTTCTTC | CASTLAGAGEQFF
TRBJ1-2 | TRBV6-6 | 14 | - | TRBD1 | TGTGCCAGCAGTCCAGGACAGGGGGTGGGAGGCTACACCTTC | CASSPGQGVGGYTF
TRBJ1-3 | TRBV7-3 | 15 | - | - | TGTGCCAGCAGCGTCGGACACAACTCTGGAAACACCATATATTTT | CASSVGHNSGNTIYF
TRBJ2-5 | TRBV5-1 | 16 | - | TRBD1 | TGCGCCAGCAGCTGGACTGGGACAGCTGCGTGGGAGACCCAGTACTTC | CASSWTGTAAWETQYF
TRBJ1-2 | TRBV28 | 13 | - | - | TGTGCCAGCTCATCTATGATTAACTATGGCTACACCTTC | CASSSMINYGYTF
TRBJ2-5 | TRBV2 | 16 | - | TRBD1 | TGTGCCAGCAGTGGAGGGTTGGGACAGACCCAAGAGACCCAGTACTTC | CASSGGLGQTQETQYF
TRBJ2-7 | TRBV28 | 15 | once | - | TGTGCCAGCAGTTTAGTGGCAGGGGGGACCTACGAGCAGTACTTC | CASSLVAGGTYEQYF
TRBJ1-1 | TRBV5-5 | 15 | - | TRBD1 | TGTGCCAGCCTCAGACGTGGACAGGGTCAAACTGAAGCTTTCTTT | CASLRRGQGQTEAFF
TRBJ2-1 | TRBV6-2/TRBV6-3 | 16 | - | TRBD2 | TGTGCCAGCAGTGGGGACTACCCCTCCTCCTACAATGAGCAGTTCTTC | CASSGDYPSSYNEQFF
TRBJ2-1 | TRBV3-1/TRBV3-2 | 17 | - | - | TGTGCCAGCAGCCAAGGCCGGGGAGGGGGGTTTTACAATGAGCAGTTCTTC | CASSQGRGGGFYNEQFF
TRBJ1-2 | TRBV30 | 13 | - | - | TGTGCCTGGAGTGTAGAGGGCTCCTATGGCTACACCTTC | CAWSVEGSYGYTF
TRBJ2-1 | TRBV24-1 | 17 | - | - | TGTGCCACCAGTGATGTACCTAGGATCGTGGGCTACAATGAGCAGTTCTTC | CATSDVPRIVGYNEQFF
TRBJ1-1 | TRBV19 | 15 | - | - | TGTGCCAGTAGTATAGATAATACAGGCCCCACTGAAGCTTTCTTT | CASSIDNTGPTEAFF
TRBJ1-5 | TRBV9 | 15 | - | - | TGTGCCAGCAGCGCTGATAGCCGTAGCAATCAGCCCCAGCATTTT | CASSADSRSNQPQHF
TRBJ1-2 | TRBV4-3 | 19 | - | TRBD1 | TGCGCCAGCAGCCAAGTCTTACCGGGACAGGGATGGGGCAACTATGGCTACACCTTC | CASSQVLPGQGWGNYGYTF
TRBJ2-1 | TRBV19 | 14 | - | - | TGTGCCAGTAGTTCATTCTCCAGGGGACATGAGCAGTTCTTC | CASSSFSRGHEQFF
TRBJ1-4 | TRBV28 | 13 | - | - | TGTGCCAGCAGTTTCGGGGGTGGCGAAAAACTGTTTTTT | CASSFGGGEKLFF
TRBJ2-1 | TRBV5-1 | 15 | - | - | TGCGCCAGCAGCTTGGTAGGCGAGGAACGCAATGAGCAGTTCTTC | CASSLVGEERNEQFF
TRBJ2-3 | TRBV11-3 | 18 | - | TRBD2 | TGTGCCAGCAGCTTAGACGGGACTAGCGGGGGGGGTTTAGATACGCAGTATTTT | CASSLDGTSGGGLDTQYF
TRBJ1-2 | TRBV5-3 | 12 | - | - | TGTGCCAGAAGCTTGGTCCCGTATGGCTACACCTTC | CARSLVPYGYTF
TRBJ2-6 | TRBV28 | 17 | - | - | TGTGCCAGCAGTTTAAGCGTTCAAAACTCTGGGGCCAACGTCCTGACTTTC | CASSLSVQNSGANVLTF
TRBJ1-6 | TRBV4-1 | 17 | - | - | TGCGCCAGCAGCCAAGGGGTCGGAGGGTCATATAATTCACCCCTCCACTTT | CASSQGVGGSYNSPLHF
TRBJ2-7 | TRBV5-4 | 14 | - | TRBD2 | TGTGCCAGCAGCCCCGGGACTAGCGCATACGAGCAGTACTTC | CASSPGTSAYEQYF
TRBJ1-4 | TRBV6-5 | 13 | - | TRBD1 | TGTGCCAGCAGCCGACAGGGGGTAGAAAAACTGTTTTTT | CASSRQGVEKLFF
TRBJ1-5 | TRBV5-1 | 14 | - | - | TGCGCCAGCAGCTTAACAGGGAAGAATCAGCCCCAGCATTTT | CASSLTGKNQPQHF
TRBJ2-5 | TRBV20-1 | 12 | - | - | TGCAGTGCTAGTAGCGTAGGAGAGACCCAGTACTTC | CSASSVGETQYF
TRBJ2-2 | TRBV7-9 | 16 | - | - | TGTGCCAGCAGCTTAGTTTCCCAGGGAGGTGGCGGGGAGCTGTTTTTT | CASSLVSQGGGGELFF
TRBJ1-5 | TRBV2 | 15 | few | - | TGTGCCAGCAGTGAATGGCAGGGATCGGATCAGCCCCAGCATTTT | CASSEWQGSDQPQHF
TRBJ1-6 | TRBV27 | 14 | - | TRBD1 | TGTGCCAGCTCACAGGACAGGCGTAATTCACCCCTCCACTTT | CASSQDRRNSPLHF
TRBJ1-1 | TRBV9 | 15 | - | TRBD1 | TGTGCCAGCAGCCGAGGGACAGGGGGGATAACTGAAGCTTTCTTT | CASSRGTGGITEAFF
TRBJ2-1 | TRBV9 | 17 | - | TRBD2 | TGTGCCAGCAGCGTTACTAGCGGGAGCCTCTTTTACAATGAGCAGTTCTTC | CASSVTSGSLFYNEQFF
TRBJ1-5 | TRBV7-2 | 13 | - | - | TGTGCCTCCCACAGGGACGCCAATCAGCCCCAGCATTTT | CASHRDANQPQHF
TRBJ2-2 | TRBV30 | 13 | few | - | TGTGCCTGGAGTCCTCCTCACACCGGGGAGCTGTTTTTT | CAWSPPHTGELFF
TRBJ1-2 | TRBV5-5 | 15 | - | - | TGTGCCAGCAGCTTTTTGGGGAGCCGGATTAATGGCTACACCTTC | CASSFLGSRINGYTF
TRBJ1-3 | TRBV4-1 | 15 | - | TRBD1 | TGCGCCAGCAGCCACCCAGGGGGCTCTGGAAACACCATATATTTT | CASSHPGGSGNTIYF
TRBJ1-1 | TRBV12-5 | 13 | - | - | TGTGCTAGTGGTTTAGGGGTAAGCACTGAAGCTTTCTTT | CASGLGVSTEAFF
TRBJ2-7 | TRBV27 | 14 | - | - | TGTGCCAGCAGTTTGGGCCGTAGCTCCTACGAGCAGTACTTC | CASSLGRSSYEQYF
TRBJ2-2 | TRBV28 | 14 | - | TRBD1 | TGTGCCAGCAGCCTGACAGGGGAGGCCGGGGAGCTGTTTTTT | CASSLTGEAGELFF
TRBJ1-3 | TRBV9 | 17 | few | TRBD1 | TGTGCCAGCACCAGGGACAGGGGGCGAACCCCTGGAAACACCATATATTTT | CASTRDRGRTPGNTIYF
TRBJ2-7 | TRBV7-3 | 15 | - | TRBD2 | TGTGCCAGCAGCTTAAGGGTTGCAGGGAGGGACGAGCAGTACTTC | CASSLRVAGRDEQYF
TRBJ2-3 | TRBV6-5 | 14 | - | TRBD2 | TGTGCCAACGGCGGGGGGACTAGCACAGATACGCAGTATTTT | CANGGGTSTDTQYF
TRBJ1-1 | TRBV30 | 20 | - | - | TGTGCCTGGAGTGGTGATACTGTGGGCCCACACACCTGTTCGAACACTGAAGCTTTCTTT | CAWSGDTVGPHTCSNTEAFF
TRBJ1-2 | TRBV7-9 | 14 | - | - | TGTGCCAGCAGCCCGGACAGCCTTTACTATGGCTACACCTTC | CASSPDSLYYGYTF
TRBJ1-1 | TRBV27 | 13 | - | TRBD1 | TGTGCCAGCAGTTTCGGACAGGGCCTTGAAGCTTTCTTT | CASSFGQGLEAFF
TRBJ1-2 | TRBV9 | 13 | once | - | TGTGCCAGCAGTTACTCAGGTGGATATGGCTACACCTTC | CASSYSGGYGYTF
TRBJ1-4 | TRBV12-3/TRBV12-4 | 11 | - | - | TGTGCCAGCAGTTTACGTGAAAAACTGTTTTTT | CASSLREKLFF
TRBJ1-5 | TRBV28 | 17 | - | - | TGTGCCAGCAGTTTAGGTACGGCCGCCACTCGGGGTCAGCCCCAGCATTTT | CASSLGTAATRGQPQHF
TRBJ1-3 | TRBV18 | 15 | - | TRBD1 | TGTGCCAGCTCACCAACAGGGGCAGGTGGAAACACCATATATTTT | CASSPTGAGGNTIYF